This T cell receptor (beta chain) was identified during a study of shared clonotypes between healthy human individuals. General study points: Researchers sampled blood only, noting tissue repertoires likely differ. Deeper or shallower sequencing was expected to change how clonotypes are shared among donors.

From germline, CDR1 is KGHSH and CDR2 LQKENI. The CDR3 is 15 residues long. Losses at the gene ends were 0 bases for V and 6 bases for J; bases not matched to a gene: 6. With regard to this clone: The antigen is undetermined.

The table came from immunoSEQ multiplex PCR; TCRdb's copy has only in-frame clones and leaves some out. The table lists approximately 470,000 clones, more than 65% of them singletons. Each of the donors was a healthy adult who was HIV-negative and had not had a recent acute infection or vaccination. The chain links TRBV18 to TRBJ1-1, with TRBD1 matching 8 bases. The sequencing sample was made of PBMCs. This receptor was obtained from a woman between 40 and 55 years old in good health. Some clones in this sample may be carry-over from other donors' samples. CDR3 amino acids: CASSPPGQGFAEAFF. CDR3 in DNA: TGTGCCAGCTCACCACCCGGACAGGGTTTCGCTGAAGCTTTCTTT.